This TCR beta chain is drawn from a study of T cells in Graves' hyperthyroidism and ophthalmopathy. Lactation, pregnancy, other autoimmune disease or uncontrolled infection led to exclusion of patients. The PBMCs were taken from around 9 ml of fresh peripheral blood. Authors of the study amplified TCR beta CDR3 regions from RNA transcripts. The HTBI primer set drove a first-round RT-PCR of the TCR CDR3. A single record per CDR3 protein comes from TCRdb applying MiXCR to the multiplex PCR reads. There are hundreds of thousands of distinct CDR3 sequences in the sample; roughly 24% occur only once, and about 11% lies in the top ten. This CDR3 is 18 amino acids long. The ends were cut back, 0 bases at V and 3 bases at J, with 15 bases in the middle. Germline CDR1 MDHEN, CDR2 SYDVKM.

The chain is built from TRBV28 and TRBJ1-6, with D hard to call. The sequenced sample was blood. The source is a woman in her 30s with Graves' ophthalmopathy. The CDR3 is CASSLWQLTIYYNSPLHF. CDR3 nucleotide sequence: TGTGCCAGCAGTTTATGGCAGCTGACGATCTACTATAATTCACCCCTCCACTTT. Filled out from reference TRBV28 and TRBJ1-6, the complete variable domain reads DVKVTQSSRYLVKRTGEKVFLECVQDMDHENMFWYRQDPGLGLRLIYFSYDVKMKEKGDIPEGYSVSREKKERFSLILESASTNQTSMYLCASSLWQLTIYYNSPLHFGNGTRLTVT.